These 13 T cell receptor beta chains were all obtained from the same sample, sequenced in a study of yellow fever vaccine responses in identical twins. TCRdb analysed the RT-PCR reads with MiXCR anew, one entry per CDR3 protein. The data contain approximately 18,000 distinct CDR3 sequences, less than 70% of them singletons. Here the sequenced sample was T cells from blood (PBMCs), unsorted or a sorted subset (not recorded which), taken before or after yellow fever vaccination (not recorded which). The origin of the receptors is a woman younger than 35 who received the yellow fever vaccine.

The chain recombines TRBV11-3 with TRBJ1-2; no firm D call. The V gene lost 2 bases and the J gene lost 8 bases, with 15 bases spanning the gap. There are 14 residues in the CDR3. Germline loops: CDR1 SGHNT, CDR2 YENEEA. CDR3 region: CASSLPYPLGGYTF. For the CDR3, the DNA is TGTGCCAGCAGCTTACCCTACCCCCTCGGGGGCTACACCTTC.

The chain combines TRBV14 with TRBJ2-7, with 8 nucleotides matching TRBD1. Germline V lookup: CDR1 SGHDN, CDR2 FVKESK. Losses at the gene ends were 4 bases for V and 1 base for J; bases not matched to a gene: 3. The CDR3 length is 14 residues. The CDR3 DNA sequence: TGTGCCAGCAGCCCAGACAGGGGATCCTACGAGCAGTACTTC. This encodes CASSPDRGSYEQYF.

This clonotype was seen only a few times. The chain employs TRBV20-1 and TRBJ1-2; TRBD1 is a possible D gene (5 bases). The germline CDR1 and CDR2 sequences are DFQATT and SNEGSKA (reference sequence). Trimming removed 1 base from V and 8 bases from J, with 8 bases in between. This CDR3 has 11 amino acids. The CDR3 sequence: CSARVGEGYTF. Here the CDR3 DNA reads TGCAGTGCTAGAGTGGGGGAAGGCTACACCTTC.

This clonotype was observed a handful of times. The V gene is TRBV18, the J gene TRBJ2-7; a possible D gene is TRBD1 (6 bases). Trimming stripped 3 bases from V and 2 bases from J, with 8 bases between. The CDR3 runs 13 residues. CDR1 is KGHSH and CDR2 is LQKENI in the germline V gene. The CDR3 is CASSPGQPYEQYF. In DNA form, the CDR3 reads TGTGCCAGCTCACCCGGACAGCCCTACGAGCAGTACTTC.

The CDR3 nucleotides are TGCAGTGCTAGAGAGGTTGGCGGGAGTAAGCAGTTCTTC. Translation: CSAREVGGSKQFF. The V call is TRBV20-1, the J call TRBJ2-1; TRBD2 matches 7 bases. CDR1 is DFQATT, CDR2 SNEGSKA, per germline (reference sequence). The V gene end was trimmed by 0 bases and the J gene end by 11 bases; junction bases not matched to a gene: 7. This CDR3 region has 13 residues.

The chain has TRBV11-1 and TRBJ1-1; D gene ambiguous. CDR1 and CDR2 from the germline V gene are SGHAT and FQDESV (reference sequence). This CDR3 contains 15 residues. The V end was cut by 5 bases, the J end by 3 bases, with 16 bases between. CDR3 in DNA: TGTGCCAGCAGCCCAAGTGGAGCAGGCCACACTGAAGCTTTCTTT. Translation: CASSPSGAGHTEAFF.

The chain has TRBV29-1 and TRBJ2-7, with 7 bases fitting TRBD2. The germline CDR1 and CDR2 sequences are SQVTM and ANQGSEA. The CDR3 totals 13 residues. V gave up 4 bases and J gave up 4 bases; unmatched junction bases: 7. The CDR3 region is CSVGHGGKYEQYF. The CDR3 nucleotides read TGCAGCGTTGGGCACGGGGGGAAGTACGAGCAGTACTTC.

This clonotype was recorded a few times. The J gene is TRBJ2-1, the V gene TRBV12-3 or TRBV12-4; D ambiguous. V lost 3 bases, J lost 8 bases, and 5 bases lay in between. This CDR3 region has 11 residues. CDR3: CASSFLDEQFF. Here the CDR3 DNA reads TGTGCCAGCAGTTTCTTGGATGAGCAGTTCTTC.

The chain employs TRBV3-1 and TRBJ2-1, with D perhaps assigned TRBD1 or TRBD2 (5 bases each). The CDR3 loop spans 13 amino acids. Trimming stripped 4 bases from V and 10 bases from J, with 14 bases between. CDR1 is LGHDT, CDR2 YNNKEL, per germline (reference sequence). CDR3 nucleotide sequence: TGTGCCAGCAGCCGATCACGGGGCCGAGAGCAGTTCTTC. Residues: CASSRSRGREQFF.

The rearrangement links TRBV11-1 to TRBJ2-2; D uncertain. The CDR3 totals 15 residues. Germline-derived CDR1 and CDR2 are SGHAT and FQDESV (reference sequence). With 3 bases removed from V and 1 base from J, the gap between germline ends came to 9 bases. The CDR3 here is CASSFPWVNTGELFF. CDR3 in DNA: TGTGCCAGCAGCTTCCCATGGGTGAACACCGGGGAGCTGTTTTTT. The full variable domain, completed using reference TRBV11-1 and TRBJ2-2, is EAEVAQSPRYKITEKSQAVAFWCDPISGHATLYWYRQILGQGPELLVQFQDESVVDDSQLPKDRFSAERLKGVDSTLKIQPAELGDSAMYLCASSFPWVNTGELFFGEGSRLTVL.

CDR3 loop: CASSPGLAESYNEQFF. In DNA, the CDR3 is TGTGCCAGCAGTCCCGGACTAGCGGAGTCCTACAATGAGCAGTTCTTC. The genes are TRBV5-5 and TRBJ2-1, with 10 positions matching TRBD2. Unmatched junction bases numbered 6, after V lost 5 bases and J lost 1 base. Germline loops: CDR1 SGHKS, CDR2 YYEKEE (reference sequence). The CDR3 is made up of 16 amino acids.

V is TRBV6-1 and J is TRBJ2-1; 8 nucleotides align to TRBD2. Germline V gene lookup returns CDR1 MNHNS and CDR2 SASEGT. This CDR3 has 15 residues. V shed 5 bases, J shed 4 bases, and the junction held 7 bases outside the gene matches. Here the CDR3 DNA reads TGTGCCAGCAGTACAACTAGCGGTTTATACAATGAGCAGTTCTTC. This translates into CASSTTSGLYNEQFF.

The V call is TRBV20-1, the J call TRBJ2-2, with 9 bases fitting TRBD2. The CDR3 runs 14 residues. With 5 bases clipped from V and 4 bases from J, the junction kept 5 bases outside the gene matches. Germline CDR1 and CDR2: DFQATT and SNEGSKA (reference sequence). The CDR3 DNA is TGCAGTGCTCCGATAGCGGGGGTCACCGGGGAGCTGTTTTTT. This codes for CSAPIAGVTGELFF.